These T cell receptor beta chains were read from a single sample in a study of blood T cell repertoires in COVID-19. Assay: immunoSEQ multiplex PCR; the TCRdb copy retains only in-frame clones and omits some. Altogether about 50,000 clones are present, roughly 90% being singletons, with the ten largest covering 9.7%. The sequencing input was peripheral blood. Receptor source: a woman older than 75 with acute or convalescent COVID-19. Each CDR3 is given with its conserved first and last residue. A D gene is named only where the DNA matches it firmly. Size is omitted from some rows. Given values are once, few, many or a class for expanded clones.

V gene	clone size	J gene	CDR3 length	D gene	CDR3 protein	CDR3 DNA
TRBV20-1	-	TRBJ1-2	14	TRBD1	CSASGTGPLSGYTF	TGCAGTGCTAGTGGGACAGGGCCATTGAGTGGCTACACCTTC
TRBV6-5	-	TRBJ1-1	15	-	CASRSNGGMNTEAFF	TGTGCCAGCAGGTCCAATGGAGGGATGAACACTGAAGCTTTCTTT
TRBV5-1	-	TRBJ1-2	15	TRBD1	CASSSGQGMNYGYTF	TGCGCCAGCAGCTCGGGACAGGGGATGAACTATGGCTACACCTTC
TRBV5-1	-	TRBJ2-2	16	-	CASSIWTVTNTGELFF	TGCGCCAGCAGCATCTGGACAGTCACGAACACCGGGGAGCTGTTTTTT
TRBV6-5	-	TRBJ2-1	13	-	CASAGGQYNEQFF	TGTGCCAGCGCAGGGGGGCAGTACAATGAGCAGTTCTTC
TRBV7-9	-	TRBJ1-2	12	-	CASDSFVEGYTF	TGTGCCAGCGACAGCTTCGTTGAGGGCTACACCTTC
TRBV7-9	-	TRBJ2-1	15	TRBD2	CASSSTSGLINEQFF	TGTGCCAGCAGCTCAACTAGCGGGCTTATCAATGAGCAGTTCTTC
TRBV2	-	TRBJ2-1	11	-	CASWLDNEQFF	TGTGCCAGCTGGTTAGACAATGAGCAGTTCTTC
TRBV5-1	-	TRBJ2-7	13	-	CASSLDRFTEQYF	TGCGCCAGCAGCTTAGACAGATTCACCGAGCAGTACTTC
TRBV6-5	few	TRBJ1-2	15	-	CASSQHGGVNYGYTF	TGTGCCAGCAGCCAGCACGGGGGGGTGAACTATGGCTACACCTTC
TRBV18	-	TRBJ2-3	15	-	CASSPSKGSTDTQYF	TGTGCCAGCTCACCTTCTAAGGGGAGCACAGATACGCAGTATTTT
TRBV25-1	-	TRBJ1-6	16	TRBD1	CASSEGGTVYNSPLHF	TGTGCCAGCAGTGAAGGGGGGACAGTATATAATTCACCCCTCCACTTT
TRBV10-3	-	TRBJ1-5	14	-	CAISDRDKNQPQHF	TGTGCCATCAGTGACCGGGACAAGAATCAGCCCCAGCATTTT
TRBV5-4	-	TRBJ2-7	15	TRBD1	CASSLEDRGNYEQYF	TGTGCCAGCAGCTTGGAGGACAGGGGCAACTACGAGCAGTACTTC
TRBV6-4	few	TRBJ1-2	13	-	CASSDLAGYGYTF	TGTGCCAGCAGTGACTTGGCGGGCTATGGCTACACCTTC
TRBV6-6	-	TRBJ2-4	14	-	CASTGILAKNIQYF	TGTGCCAGTACAGGGATACTAGCCAAAAACATTCAGTACTTC
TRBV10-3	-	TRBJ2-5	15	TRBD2	CAIREGGLVPETQYF	TGTGCCATCAGGGAAGGGGGACTAGTGCCAGAGACCCAGTACTTC
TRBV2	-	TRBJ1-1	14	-	CASRWREENTEAFF	TGTGCCAGCAGGTGGAGGGAGGAGAACACTGAAGCTTTCTTT
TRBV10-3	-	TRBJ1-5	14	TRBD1	CAISFDREYQPQHF	TGTGCCATCAGTTTCGACAGGGAATATCAGCCCCAGCATTTT
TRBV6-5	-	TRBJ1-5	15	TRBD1	CASSLDRRGNQPQHF	TGTGCCAGCAGCCTGGACAGGCGCGGCAATCAGCCCCAGCATTTT
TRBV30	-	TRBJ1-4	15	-	CAWGEKTVKNEKLFF	TGTGCCTGGGGGGAGAAGACTGTGAAAAATGAAAAACTGTTTTTT
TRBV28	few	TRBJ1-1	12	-	CASIVGNTEAFF	TGTGCCAGCATAGTTGGGAACACTGAAGCTTTCTTT
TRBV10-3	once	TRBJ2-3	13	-	CAISEVGVDTQYF	TGTGCCATCAGTGAAGTGGGCGTTGATACGCAGTATTTT
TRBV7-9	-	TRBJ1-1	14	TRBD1	CASSLGRDRPEAFF	TGTGCCAGCAGCCTAGGCCGGGACAGGCCTGAAGCTTTCTTT
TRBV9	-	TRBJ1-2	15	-	CASSVDPGVSYGYTF	TGTGCCAGCAGCGTAGACCCGGGGGTGTCCTATGGCTACACCTTC
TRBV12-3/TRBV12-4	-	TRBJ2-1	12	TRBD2	CASRGLVSEQFF	TGTGCCAGCAGAGGACTAGTCAGTGAGCAGTTCTTC
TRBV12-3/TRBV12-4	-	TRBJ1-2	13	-	CASRPQGHYGYTF	TGTGCCAGCAGACCACAGGGCCACTATGGCTACACCTTC
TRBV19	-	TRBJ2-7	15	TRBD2	CASSIVAGVCAEQYF	TGTGCCAGTAGTATAGTAGCGGGAGTTTGTGCCGAGCAGTACTTC